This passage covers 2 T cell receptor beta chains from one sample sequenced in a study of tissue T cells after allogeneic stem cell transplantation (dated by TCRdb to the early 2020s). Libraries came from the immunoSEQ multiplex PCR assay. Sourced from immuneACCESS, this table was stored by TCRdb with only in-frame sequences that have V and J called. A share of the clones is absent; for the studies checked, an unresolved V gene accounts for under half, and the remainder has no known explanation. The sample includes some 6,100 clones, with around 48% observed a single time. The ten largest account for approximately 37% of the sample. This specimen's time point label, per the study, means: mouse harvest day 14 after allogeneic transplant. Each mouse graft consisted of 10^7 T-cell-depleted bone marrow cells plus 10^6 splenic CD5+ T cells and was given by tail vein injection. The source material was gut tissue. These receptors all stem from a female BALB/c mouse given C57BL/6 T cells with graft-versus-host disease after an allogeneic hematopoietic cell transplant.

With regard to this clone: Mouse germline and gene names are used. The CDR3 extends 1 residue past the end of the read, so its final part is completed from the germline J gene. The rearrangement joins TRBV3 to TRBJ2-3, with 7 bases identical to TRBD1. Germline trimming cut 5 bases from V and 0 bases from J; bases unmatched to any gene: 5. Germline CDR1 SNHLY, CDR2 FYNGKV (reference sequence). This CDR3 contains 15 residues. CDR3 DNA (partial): TGTGCCAGCAGCCCCGACAGGGCTAGTGCAGAAACGCTGTAT. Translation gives CASSPDRASAETLY. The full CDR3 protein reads CASSPDRASAETLYF.

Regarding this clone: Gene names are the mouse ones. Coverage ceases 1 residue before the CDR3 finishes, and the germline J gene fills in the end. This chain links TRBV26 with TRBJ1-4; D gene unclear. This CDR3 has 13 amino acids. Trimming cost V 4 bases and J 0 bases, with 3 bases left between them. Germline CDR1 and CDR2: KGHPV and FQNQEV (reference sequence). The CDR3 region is CASSPVSNERLFF. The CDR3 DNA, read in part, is TGTGCCAGCAGTCCAGTTTCCAACGAAAGATTATTT.